This passage covers 25 T cell receptor beta chains from one sample sequenced in a study of human CD8 memory T cell subsets. Libraries for TCR beta were constructed using UMI-labeled 5' RACE. TCRdb reprocessed the 5' RACE reads and stores each CDR3 protein as one record, lacking DNA. Its table lists 9,500 to 15,000 distinct CDR3 sequences. The sequenced sample was CD8+ T cells from PBMCs. The source of these receptors is a human donor in good health.

Measured by frequency, this clonotype is medium-sized (0.01 to 0.1%). The chain uses TRBV18 and TRBJ2-7; with no DNA, the TCRdb D assignment of TRBD1 cannot be verified. The germline V gene has CDR1 KGHSH and CDR2 LQKENI. The CDR3 sequence is 13 residues long. CDR3 residues: CASLGRDRYEQYF.

The V and J genes are TRBV7-9 and TRBJ2-7; the D call from TCRdb, TRBD1, cannot be confirmed without DNA. CDR1 SEHNR and CDR2 FQNEAQ come from the germline V gene (reference sequence). This CDR3 has 16 amino acids. This chain's CDR3 is CASSFPPGGFAYEQYF.

The J gene is TRBJ2-7, the V gene TRBV7-9; checking the TCRdb D call of TRBD2 is not possible without DNA. The CDR3 length is 15 residues. The V gene's germline CDR1 is SEHNR and CDR2 FQNEAQ (reference sequence). The CDR3 is CASSSFLAGEYEQYF.

The chain links TRBV12-1 to TRBJ2-7; TCRdb's D gene call, TRBD1, goes unchecked for lack of DNA. TRBV12-1 is a pseudogene locus. The CDR3 covers 14 residues. CDR3 in amino acids: CASSRNGRVNEQYF.

Judged by frequency, this clonotype is medium-sized. The V call is TRBV6-1, the J call TRBJ2-7. The CDR3 runs to 15 residues. Looked up from germline, CDR1 is MNHNS and CDR2 is SASEGT. The CDR3: CASSELGSSSYEQYF.

The chain couples TRBV15 to TRBJ1-2. The V gene's germline CDR1 is LNHNV and CDR2 YYDKDF (reference sequence). The CDR3 is 13 amino acids. The CDR3 spells CATSRDTGEGYTF.

V is TRBV6-4 and J is TRBJ2-3; TCRdb's D call of TRBD2 is untestable without DNA. The CDR3 is 15 amino acids. Germline CDR1 MRHNA, CDR2 SNTAGT. The CDR3 spells CASSVGSGSYDTQYF.

This rearrangement joins TRBV29-1 to TRBJ2-7; TCRdb's D call, TRBD2, is unchecked because there is no DNA. This CDR3 spans 14 amino acids. CDR1 SQVTM and CDR2 ANQGSEA come from the germline V gene. Here the CDR3 reads CSVEDPGLGYEQYF.

J is TRBJ2-5 and V is TRBV5-4; TCRdb gives TRBD2 as the D gene, but with no DNA this cannot be confirmed. Germline V gene lookup returns CDR1 SGHNT and CDR2 YYREEE (reference sequence). This CDR3 has 15 residues. The CDR3 loop reads CASSLKGTLQETQYF. The variable domain in full, with the rest retrieved from reference TRBV5-4 and TRBJ2-5, is ETGVTQSPTHLIKTRGQQVTLRCSSQSGHNTVSWYQQALGQGPQFIFQYYREEENGRGNFPPRFSGLQFPNYSSELNVNALELDDSALYLCASSLKGTLQETQYFGPGTRLLVL.

V is TRBV9 and J is TRBJ2-3; the TCRdb D gene call, TRBD1, has no DNA to confirm it. The CDR3 runs 15 residues. Germline assignment: CDR1 SGDLS and CDR2 YYNGEE. This CDR3 is CASSPSGGGTDTQYF.

The genes are TRBV2 and TRBJ2-1; absent DNA, TCRdb's TRBD2 call cannot be checked. CDR3 size: 15 residues. Germline V gene lookup returns CDR1 SNHLY and CDR2 FYNNEI. The CDR3 protein is CASSDPSGRSNEQFF.

This chain uses TRBV14 with TRBJ2-4; TCRdb's assignment of TRBD1 cannot be checked, as there is no DNA. This CDR3 comprises 15 residues. The germline V gene encodes CDR1 SGHDN and CDR2 FVKESK. CDR3 amino acids: CASSQTDRARYIQYF.

V is TRBV7-6 and J is TRBJ2-7; the TCRdb D gene call, TRBD1, has no DNA to confirm it. Per germline, CDR1 SGHVS and CDR2 FNYEAQ. The CDR3 runs to 12 residues. CDR3 amino acids: CASSLPDREQYF.

This chain links TRBV27 with TRBJ2-3; TCRdb designates TRBD2, a call that cannot be tested without DNA. The length of the CDR3 is 14 residues. Germline V lookup: CDR1 MNHEY, CDR2 SMNVEV (reference sequence). The CDR3 loop is CASSLLAGGHTQYF.

This chain uses TRBV7-9 with TRBJ2-1; TCRdb designates TRBD1, a call that cannot be tested without DNA. From germline, CDR1 is SEHNR and CDR2 FQNEAQ (reference sequence). CDR3 length equals 17 residues. CDR3 loop: CASSLAGLRTRGNEQFF.

Judged by frequency, this clonotype is medium-sized. The chain links TRBV19 to TRBJ1-1. CDR3 length: 15 amino acids. CDR1 and CDR2 from the germline V gene are LNHDA and SQIVND (reference sequence). The CDR3 protein is CASSLLTTMNTEAFF.

The CDR3 sequence: CASSQDRSAGELFF. The chain recombines TRBV4-3 with TRBJ2-2. CDR1 and CDR2 (germline): LGHNA, YSLEER. The CDR3 spans 14 residues.

The chain is built from TRBV7-2 and TRBJ2-5; TCRdb indicates TRBD2, and absent DNA this call remains unverified. CDR1 is SGHTA and CDR2 is FQGNSA in the germline V gene. The CDR3 is made up of 15 amino acids. The CDR3 is CASSSGLAGGETQYF.

This chain joins TRBV7-9 and TRBJ2-3; TCRdb reports TRBD1, a call that lacks DNA to check it against. CDR1 is SEHNR and CDR2 is FQNEAQ in the germline V gene (reference sequence). The CDR3 consists of 15 residues. CDR3: CASSLSLGGTDTQYF.

The chain recombines TRBV19 with TRBJ1-1; TCRdb gives TRBD1 as the D gene, but with no DNA this cannot be confirmed. Germline V gene data show CDR1 as LNHDA and CDR2 as SQIVND (reference sequence). CDR3 size: 14 residues. CDR3 in amino acids: CATIQGMGNTEAFF.

The chain couples TRBV5-1 to TRBJ1-1. Germline V gene data show CDR1 as SGHRS and CDR2 as YFSETQ. CDR3 size: 14 residues. CDR3 protein: CASSLVLENTEAFF.

The chain couples TRBV6-5 to TRBJ2-5; lacking DNA, the TRBD2 call made by TCRdb goes unchecked. The CDR3 runs 20 residues. The germline CDR1 and CDR2 sequences are MNHEY and SVGAGI. CDR3 in amino acids: CASSYNWDFQDSTTQETQYF.

The rearrangement links TRBV5-1 to TRBJ2-7; TCRdb's D call of TRBD1 is untestable without DNA. Germline CDR1 and CDR2: SGHRS and YFSETQ. The CDR3 extends over 15 amino acids. The CDR3 spells CASSLRTGVIYEQYF.

The rearrangement links TRBV9 to TRBJ2-1; the TCRdb D gene call, TRBD2, has no DNA to confirm it. Germline V gene lookup returns CDR1 SGDLS and CDR2 YYNGEE. The CDR3 runs 13 residues. The CDR3 sequence is CASRAAEVGEQFF. Full variable domain (missing parts from reference TRBV9 and TRBJ2-1): DSGVTQTPKHLITATGQRVTLRCSPRSGDLSVYWYQQSLDQGLQFLIQYYNGEERAKGNILERFSAQQFPDLHSELNLSSLELGDSALYFCASRAAEVGEQFFGPGTRLTVL.

The chain recombines TRBV9 with TRBJ2-7; TCRdb returns TRBD1, unconfirmable since there is no DNA. Looked up from germline, CDR1 is SGDLS and CDR2 is YYNGEE. This CDR3 is 15 amino acids long. The CDR3 is CASSGGPGRSYEQYF. The full variable domain, its missing parts supplied by reference TRBV9 and TRBJ2-7, is DSGVTQTPKHLITATGQRVTLRCSPRSGDLSVYWYQQSLDQGLQFLIQYYNGEERAKGNILERFSAQQFPDLHSELNLSSLELGDSALYFCASSGGPGRSYEQYFGPGTRLTVT.